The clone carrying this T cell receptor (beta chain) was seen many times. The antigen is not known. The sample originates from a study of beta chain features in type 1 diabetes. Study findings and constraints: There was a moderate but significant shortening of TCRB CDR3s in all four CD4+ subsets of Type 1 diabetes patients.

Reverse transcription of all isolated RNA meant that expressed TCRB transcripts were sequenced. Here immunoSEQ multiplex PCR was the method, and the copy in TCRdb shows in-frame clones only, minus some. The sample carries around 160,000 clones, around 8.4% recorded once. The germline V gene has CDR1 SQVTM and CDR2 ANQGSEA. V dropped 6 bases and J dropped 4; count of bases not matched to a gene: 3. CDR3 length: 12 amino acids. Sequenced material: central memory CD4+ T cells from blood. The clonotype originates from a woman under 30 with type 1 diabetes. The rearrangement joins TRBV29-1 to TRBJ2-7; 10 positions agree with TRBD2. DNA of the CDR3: TGCAGCGTGGCTAGCGGGAGATACGAGCAGTACTTC. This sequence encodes CSVASGRYEQYF.